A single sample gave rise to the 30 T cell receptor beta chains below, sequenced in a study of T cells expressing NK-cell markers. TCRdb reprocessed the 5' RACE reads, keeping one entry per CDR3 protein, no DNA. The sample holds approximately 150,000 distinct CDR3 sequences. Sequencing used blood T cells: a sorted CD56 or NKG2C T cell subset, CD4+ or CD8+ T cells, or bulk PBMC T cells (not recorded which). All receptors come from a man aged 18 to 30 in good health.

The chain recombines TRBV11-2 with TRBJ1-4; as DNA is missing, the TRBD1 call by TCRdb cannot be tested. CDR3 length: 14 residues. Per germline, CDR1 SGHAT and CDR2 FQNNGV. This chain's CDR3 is CASSQGHGDEKLFF. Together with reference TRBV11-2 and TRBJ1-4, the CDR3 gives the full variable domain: EAGVAQSPRYKIIEKRQSVAFWCNPISGHATLYWYQQILGQGPKLLIQFQNNGVVDDSQLPKDRFSAERLKGVDSTLKIQPAKLEDSAVYLCASSQGHGDEKLFFGSGTQLSVL.

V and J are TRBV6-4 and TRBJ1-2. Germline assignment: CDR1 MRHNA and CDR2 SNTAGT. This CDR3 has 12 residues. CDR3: CASSDSRESYTF.

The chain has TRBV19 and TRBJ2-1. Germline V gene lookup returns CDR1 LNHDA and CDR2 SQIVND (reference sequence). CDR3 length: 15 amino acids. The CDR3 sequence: CASSIDAAGNNEQFF.

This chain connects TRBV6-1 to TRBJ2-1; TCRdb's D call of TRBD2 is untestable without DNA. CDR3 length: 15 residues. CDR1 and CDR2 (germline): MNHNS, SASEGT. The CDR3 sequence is CASIAASGLQDEQFF.

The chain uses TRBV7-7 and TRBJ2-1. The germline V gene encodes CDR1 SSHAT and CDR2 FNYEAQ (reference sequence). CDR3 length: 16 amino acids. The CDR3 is CASSLEVGGSYNEQFF.

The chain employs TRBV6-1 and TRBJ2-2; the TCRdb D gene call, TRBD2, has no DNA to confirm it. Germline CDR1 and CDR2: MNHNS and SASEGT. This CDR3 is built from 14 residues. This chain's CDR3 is CATRLVVETGELFF.

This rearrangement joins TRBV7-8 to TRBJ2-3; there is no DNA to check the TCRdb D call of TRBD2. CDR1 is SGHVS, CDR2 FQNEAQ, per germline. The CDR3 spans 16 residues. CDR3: CASSASGRALTDTQYF.

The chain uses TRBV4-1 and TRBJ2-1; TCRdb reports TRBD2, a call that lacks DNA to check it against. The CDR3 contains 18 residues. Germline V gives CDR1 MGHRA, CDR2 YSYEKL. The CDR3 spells CASSQRRLAGGPENEQFF.

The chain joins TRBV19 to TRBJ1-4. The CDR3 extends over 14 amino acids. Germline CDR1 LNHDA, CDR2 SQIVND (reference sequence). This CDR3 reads CASSMQASGEKLFF.

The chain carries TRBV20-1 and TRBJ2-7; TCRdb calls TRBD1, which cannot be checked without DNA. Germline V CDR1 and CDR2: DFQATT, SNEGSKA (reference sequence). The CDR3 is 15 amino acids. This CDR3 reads CSARNGASYTYEQYF.

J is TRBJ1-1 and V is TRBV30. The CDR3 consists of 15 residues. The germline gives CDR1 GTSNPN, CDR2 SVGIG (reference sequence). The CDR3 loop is CAWSVGGRRDTEAFF. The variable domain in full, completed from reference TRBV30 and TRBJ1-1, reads SQTIHQWPATLVQPVGSPLSLECTVEGTSNPNLYWYRQAAGRGLQLLFYSVGIGQISSEVPQNLSASRPQDRQFILSSKKLLLSDSGFYLCAWSVGGRRDTEAFFGQGTRLTVV.

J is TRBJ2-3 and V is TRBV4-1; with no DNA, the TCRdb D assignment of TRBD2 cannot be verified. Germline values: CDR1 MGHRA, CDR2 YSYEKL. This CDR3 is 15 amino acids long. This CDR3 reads CASAIAGTVTDTQYF.

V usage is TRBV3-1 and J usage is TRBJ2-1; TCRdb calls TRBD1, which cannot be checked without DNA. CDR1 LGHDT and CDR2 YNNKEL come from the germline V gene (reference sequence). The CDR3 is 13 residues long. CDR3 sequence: CASSPPVPNEQFF.

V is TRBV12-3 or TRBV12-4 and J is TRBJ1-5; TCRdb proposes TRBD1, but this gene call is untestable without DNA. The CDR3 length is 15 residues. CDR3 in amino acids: CASSLRWGPNQPQHF.

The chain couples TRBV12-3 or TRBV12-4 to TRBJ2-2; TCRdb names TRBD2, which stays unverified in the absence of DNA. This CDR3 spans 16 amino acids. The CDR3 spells CASSARSSGNTGELFF.

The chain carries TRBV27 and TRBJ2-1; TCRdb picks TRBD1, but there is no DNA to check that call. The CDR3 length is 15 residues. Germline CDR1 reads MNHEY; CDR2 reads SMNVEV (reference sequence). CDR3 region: CASSFWSGEIYEQFF.

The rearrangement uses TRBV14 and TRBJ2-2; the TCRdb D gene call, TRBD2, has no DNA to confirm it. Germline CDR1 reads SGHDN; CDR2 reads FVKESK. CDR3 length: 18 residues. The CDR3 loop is CASSQHGLEVMNTGELFF.

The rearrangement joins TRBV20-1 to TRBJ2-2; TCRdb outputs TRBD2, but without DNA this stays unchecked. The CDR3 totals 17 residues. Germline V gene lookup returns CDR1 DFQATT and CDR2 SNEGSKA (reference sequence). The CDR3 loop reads CSARAGLAGSNTGELFF.

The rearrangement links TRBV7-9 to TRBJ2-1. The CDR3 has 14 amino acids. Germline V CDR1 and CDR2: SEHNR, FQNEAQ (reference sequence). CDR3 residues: CASSLASDHNEQFF.

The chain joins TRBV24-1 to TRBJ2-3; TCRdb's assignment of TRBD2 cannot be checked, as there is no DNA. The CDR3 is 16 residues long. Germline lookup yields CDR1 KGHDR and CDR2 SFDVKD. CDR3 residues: CATSDFLEGTTDTQYF.

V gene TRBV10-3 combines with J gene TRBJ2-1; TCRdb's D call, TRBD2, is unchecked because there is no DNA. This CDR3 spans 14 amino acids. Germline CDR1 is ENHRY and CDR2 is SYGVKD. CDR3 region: CAIYDPGGNGEQFF.

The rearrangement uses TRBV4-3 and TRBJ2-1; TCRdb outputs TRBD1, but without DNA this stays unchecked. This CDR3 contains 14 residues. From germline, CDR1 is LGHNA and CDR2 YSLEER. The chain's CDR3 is CASGWVGAYNEQFF.

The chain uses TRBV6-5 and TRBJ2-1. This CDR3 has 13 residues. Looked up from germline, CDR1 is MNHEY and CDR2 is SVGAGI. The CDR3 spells CASSYPLSSEQFF.

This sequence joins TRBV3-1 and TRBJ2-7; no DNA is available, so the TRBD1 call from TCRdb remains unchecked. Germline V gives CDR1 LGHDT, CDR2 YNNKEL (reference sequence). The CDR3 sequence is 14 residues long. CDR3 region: CASSPPGQQYEQYF.

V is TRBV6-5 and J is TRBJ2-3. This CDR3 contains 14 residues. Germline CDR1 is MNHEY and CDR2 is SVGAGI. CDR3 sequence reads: CASSYPAGTDTQYF.

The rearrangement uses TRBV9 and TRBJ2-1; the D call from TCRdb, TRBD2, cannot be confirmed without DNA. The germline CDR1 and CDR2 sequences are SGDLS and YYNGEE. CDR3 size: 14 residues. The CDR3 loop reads CASSVGLVHNEQFF.

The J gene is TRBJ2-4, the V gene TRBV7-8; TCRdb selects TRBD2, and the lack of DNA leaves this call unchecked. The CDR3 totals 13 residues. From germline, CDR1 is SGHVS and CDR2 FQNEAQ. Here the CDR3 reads CASSLALRDIQYF.

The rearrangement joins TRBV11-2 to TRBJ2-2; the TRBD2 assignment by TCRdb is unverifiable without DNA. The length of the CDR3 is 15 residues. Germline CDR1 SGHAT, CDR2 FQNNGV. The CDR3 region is CASSPTSANTGELFF.

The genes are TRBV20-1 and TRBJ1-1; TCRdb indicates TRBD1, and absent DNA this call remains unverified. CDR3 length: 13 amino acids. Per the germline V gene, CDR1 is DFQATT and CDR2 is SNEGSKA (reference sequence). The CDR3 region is CSARGSMNTEAFF.

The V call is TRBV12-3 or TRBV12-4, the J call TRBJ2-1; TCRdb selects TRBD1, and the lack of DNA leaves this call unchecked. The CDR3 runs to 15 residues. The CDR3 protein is CASSFGQSSYNEQFF.